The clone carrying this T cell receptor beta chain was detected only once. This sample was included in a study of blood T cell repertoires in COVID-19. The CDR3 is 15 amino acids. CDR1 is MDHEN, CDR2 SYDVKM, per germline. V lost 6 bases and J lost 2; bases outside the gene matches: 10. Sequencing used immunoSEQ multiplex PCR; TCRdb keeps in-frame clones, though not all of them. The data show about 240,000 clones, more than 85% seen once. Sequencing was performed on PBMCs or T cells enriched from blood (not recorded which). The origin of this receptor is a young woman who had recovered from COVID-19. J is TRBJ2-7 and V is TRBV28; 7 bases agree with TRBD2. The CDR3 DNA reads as TGTGCCAGCAGAGCACTAGCGCAAGGCCCCTACGAGCAGTACTTC. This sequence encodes CASRALAQGPYEQYF.